The clone carrying this T cell receptor beta chain has a count of ten or more. Its antigen is undetermined. As it was prepared, the TCRbeta library received unique molecular identifiers. TCRdb called the PCR reads again in MiXCR, with one record for every CDR3 protein. The table has about 170,000 distinct CDR3 sequences, roughly 11% seen once; the top ten hold about 12%. The CDR3 consists of 14 residues. V dropped 6 bases and J dropped 5 bases, with 15 bases sitting between them. Germline CDR1 and CDR2: KGHSH and LQKENI. The data are from a study of T-cell reconstitution after alpha-beta-depleted transplantation in children. Study-wide findings and caveats: T-cell counts and diversity at one year post-transplant came mainly from newly produced T cells. Surviving recipient T cells and thymic progenitors underlay high day-60 TCRbeta diversity in some patients. Several hundred expanded graft clones reportedly were the source of alpha-beta T cells about two months after transplant.

This clonotype originated in a boy aged 2 to 10 with acute myeloid leukemia, due to receive a stem cell transplant. J is TRBJ2-3 and V is TRBV18, with D perhaps TRBD1 or TRBD2 (5 bases each). Specimen: PBMCs, collected before TCRalphabeta/CD19-depleted stem cell transplant. The CDR3 DNA follows: TGTGCCAGCTCGCTTACTGGGGGAGAAGATACGCAGTATTTT. It codes for CASSLTGGEDTQYF.